A single sample is the source of the 5 T cell receptor beta chains below, sequenced in a study of shared clonotypes between healthy human individuals. Sequenced by immunoSEQ multiplex PCR; TCRdb stores in-frame clones only, minus some. This table has approximately 95,000 clones, around 67% appearing once. The sequenced material came from memory CD8+ T cells sorted from blood. The subset here: CD45RO+ cells pooled with CCR7-negative TemRA cells. The receptors come from a man aged 25 to 40 in good health.

With regard to this clone: At one boundary the junction diverges from the germline segment, which might be a read error. This chain connects TRBV20-1 to TRBJ2-7; 9 bases match TRBD1. The CDR3 is 11 residues long. The germline V gene encodes CDR1 DFQATT and CDR2 SNEGSKA (reference sequence). For the CDR3, the DNA is TGCAGTGTTAGACAGGGGGTCGAGCAGTACTTC. This translates into CSVRQGVEQYF.

CDR3 sequence reads: CASSEQRERSYNEQFF. The DNA for the CDR3 is TGTGCCAGCAGCGAGCAGCGGGAGCGGAGCTACAATGAGCAGTTCTTC. The V gene is TRBV7-9, the J gene TRBJ2-1, with TRBD2 matching over 8 bases. V was pared by 5 bases and J by 3 bases, with 9 bases of the junction left unmatched. Germline loops: CDR1 SEHNR, CDR2 FQNEAQ (reference sequence). The CDR3 runs 16 residues.

On this clone: Other DNA sequences in the same sample also yield this CDR3. This chain links TRBV11-2 with TRBJ2-1; 11 bases fit TRBD2. Germline CDR1 and CDR2: SGHAT and FQNNGV. With V trimmed by 2 bases and J by 8 bases, 8 bases remained unmatched. The CDR3 is made up of 16 amino acids. The chain's CDR3 is CASSLLAGGPFDEQFF. The CDR3 nucleotides read TGTGCCAGCAGCTTATTAGCGGGAGGGCCTTTCGATGAGCAGTTCTTC.

This rearrangement joins TRBV25-1 to TRBJ1-1; maybe TRBD1 (5 bases). V shed 3 bases and J shed 11 bases, with 16 bases lying between them. Germline-derived CDR1 and CDR2 are MGHDK and SYGVNS. The CDR3 has 13 amino acids. The CDR3 bases are TGTGCCAGCAGTGAGACTCCCGAACGGGGGGCTTTCTTT. Translation: CASSETPERGAFF.

For this clone: The sample has other DNA sequences that encode this CDR3 too. The chain has TRBV28 and TRBJ2-2; D uncertain. From germline, CDR1 is MDHEN and CDR2 SYDVKM. The CDR3 covers 13 residues. Between the trimmed V and J ends, which lost 2 bases and 1 base, there was a span of 2 bases. The CDR3 region is CASSLLNTGELFF. CDR3 nucleotides: TGTGCCAGCAGTTTACTGAACACCGGGGAGCTGTTTTTT.